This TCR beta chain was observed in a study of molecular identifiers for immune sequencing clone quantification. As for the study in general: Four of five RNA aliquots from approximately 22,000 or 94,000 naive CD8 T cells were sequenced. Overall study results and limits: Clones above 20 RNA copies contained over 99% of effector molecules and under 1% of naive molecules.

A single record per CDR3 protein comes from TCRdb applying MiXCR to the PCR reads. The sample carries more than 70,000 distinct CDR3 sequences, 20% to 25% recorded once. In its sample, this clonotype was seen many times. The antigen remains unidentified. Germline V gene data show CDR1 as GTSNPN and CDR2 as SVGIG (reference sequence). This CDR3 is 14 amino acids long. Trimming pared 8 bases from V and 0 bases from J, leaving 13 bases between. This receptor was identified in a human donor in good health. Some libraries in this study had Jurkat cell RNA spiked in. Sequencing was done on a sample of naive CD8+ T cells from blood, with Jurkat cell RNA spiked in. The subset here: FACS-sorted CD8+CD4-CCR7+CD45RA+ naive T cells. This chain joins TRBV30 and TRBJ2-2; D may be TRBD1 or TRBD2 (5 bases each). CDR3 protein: CARLGETNTGELFF. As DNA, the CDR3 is TGTGCCCGCCTGGGGGAAACGAACACCGGGGAGCTGTTTTTT.